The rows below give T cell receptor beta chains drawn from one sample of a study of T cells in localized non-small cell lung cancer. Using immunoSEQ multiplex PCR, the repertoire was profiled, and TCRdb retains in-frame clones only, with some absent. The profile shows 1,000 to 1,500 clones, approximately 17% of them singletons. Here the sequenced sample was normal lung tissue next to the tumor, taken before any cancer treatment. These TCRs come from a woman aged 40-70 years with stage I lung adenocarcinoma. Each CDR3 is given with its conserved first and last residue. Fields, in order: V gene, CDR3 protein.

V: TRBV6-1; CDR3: CASSEARGVGYTF
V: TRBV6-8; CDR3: CASSVTSGSGPHNEQFF
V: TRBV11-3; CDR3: CASSFSTDRAYGYTF
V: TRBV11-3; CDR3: CASSPRDSKNIQYF
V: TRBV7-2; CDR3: CASSPGATYEQYF
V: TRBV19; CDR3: CASSMGEAGLGEKLFF
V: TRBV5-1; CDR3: CASSVSGSTDTQYF
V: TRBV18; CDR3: CASSSTDGPQHF
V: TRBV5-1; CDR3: CASSWGQGDNSPLHF
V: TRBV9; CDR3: CASSVGTIGGTEAFF
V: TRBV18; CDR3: CASSSTGDVSYEQYF
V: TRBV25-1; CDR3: CASSDLPGQGPNEQFF
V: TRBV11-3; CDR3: CASSTDILTYEQYF
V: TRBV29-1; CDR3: CSATGSSYNEQFF
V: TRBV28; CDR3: CASSSGYISTGELFF
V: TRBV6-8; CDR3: CASSPDRVGLGQPQHF
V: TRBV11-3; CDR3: CASSLEDTNYGYTF
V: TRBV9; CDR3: CASTFGTGRGGANVLTF
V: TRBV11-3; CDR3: CASSFSGQGQPQHF
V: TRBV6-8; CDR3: CASSRGGTDGYTF
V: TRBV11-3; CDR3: CASSFQQGNTEAFF
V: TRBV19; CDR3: CASTPAGFGEKLFF
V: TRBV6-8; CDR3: CASRTGGYYGYTF
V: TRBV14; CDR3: CASSPHIDEAVYGYTF
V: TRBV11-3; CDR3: CASSQDRGTYGELFF
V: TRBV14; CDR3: CASSPTGNTEAFF
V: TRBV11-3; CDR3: CASSPRRDFYNEQFF
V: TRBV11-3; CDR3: CASSPGQGGISPLHF
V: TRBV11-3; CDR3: CASSSQGGRGGAFF
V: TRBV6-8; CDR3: CASSYSGGTQYF
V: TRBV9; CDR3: CATRTSSGANVLTF
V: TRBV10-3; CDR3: CAISESSTGGTAFF
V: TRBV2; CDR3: CASSLKGAGTGELFF
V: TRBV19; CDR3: CASSTGNVDGYTF
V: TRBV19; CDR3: CASSGGVEETQYF
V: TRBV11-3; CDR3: CASSLGRGRQETQYF
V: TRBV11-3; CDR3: CASSAGQGSSYEQYF
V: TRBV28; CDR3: CASSSMRETQYF
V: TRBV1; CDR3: CASSQGQGRYEQYF
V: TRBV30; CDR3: CAWSRDRPYGYTF
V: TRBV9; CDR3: CASSVVRLYNYGYTF
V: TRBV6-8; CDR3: CASSFSSGGSNTDTQYF
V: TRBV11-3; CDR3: CASSFNKGPGNTIYF
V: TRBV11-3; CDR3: CASSLVGSGGTSTDTQYF
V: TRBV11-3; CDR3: CASSLRGLDEKLFF
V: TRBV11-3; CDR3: CASSPSATENTEAFF
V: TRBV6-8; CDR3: CASRSDVEKLFF
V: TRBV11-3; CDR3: CASSLGGGVYNEQFF